The T cell receptor beta chain under discussion was sequenced for a study of blood T cell repertoires in COVID-19. On this clone itself: The same CDR3 is also encoded by other DNA sequences in this sample.

Methods used by the authors: Amplification of reference gene primers provided the estimated nucleated cell counts. TCRdb keeps only in-frame clones here, not all; method: immunoSEQ multiplex PCR. V, J and clone size derive from that table, while D and trimming were established from the DNA sequence. The sample gives 85,000 to 110,000 clones, 87% of which show up once; 3% to 3.5% is in the top ten. The material sequenced was peripheral blood. This clonotype was sampled from a man in his fifties in a cohort sampled during active COVID-19.

The CDR3 DNA follows: TGTGCCAGTCGGACAGGAGGCTATGGCTACACCTTC. Protein sequence: CASRTGGYGYTF. This rearrangement joins TRBV19 to TRBJ1-2; 7 nucleotides match TRBD1. The CDR3 extends over 12 amino acids. Per the germline V gene, CDR1 is LNHDA and CDR2 is SQIVND (reference sequence). The trim removed 8 bases at V and 4 bases at J, leaving 4 bases unmatched. Together with reference TRBV19 and TRBJ1-2, the CDR3 gives the full variable domain: DGGITQSPKYLFRKEGQNVTLSCEQNLNHDAMYWYRQDPGQGLRLIYYSQIVNDFQKGDIAEGYSVSREKKESFPLTVTSAQKNPTAFYLCASRTGGYGYTFGSGTRLTVV.